This is a list of T cell receptor beta chains from one sample in a study of identical twins. TCRdb redid the calling of the 5' RACE reads with MiXCR, one entry per CDR3 protein. The sample holds 1.5 million to 2 million distinct CDR3 sequences, around 33% seen once. Sequencing was done on a sample of cord blood. The receptors shown here come from a newborn girl in good health. CDR3s include the opening cysteine and the closing phenylalanine or tryptophan. A D gene is named only where the DNA matches it firmly. Not all rows give a size; the values are once, few, many and, for expanded clones, a class.

J gene: TRBJ1-1
V gene: TRBV7-2
clone size: few
D gene: -
CDR3 DNA: TGTGCCAGCAGCTTACAAGTCGGGAACACTGAAGCTTTCTTT
CDR3 protein: CASSLQVGNTEAFF

J gene: TRBJ2-3
V gene: TRBV7-2
clone size: -
D gene: TRBD1
CDR3 DNA: TGTGCCAGCAGACAGACAGGGGGCACAGATACGCAGTATTTT
CDR3 protein: CASRQTGGTDTQYF

J gene: TRBJ2-3
V gene: TRBV3-1
clone size: -
D gene: -
CDR3 DNA: TGTGCCAGCAGCCTTTGGCTAGCGCGCACAGATACGCAGTATTTT
CDR3 protein: CASSLWLARTDTQYF

J gene: TRBJ1-1
V gene: TRBV12-3/TRBV12-4
clone size: few
D gene: TRBD1
CDR3 DNA: TGTGCCAGCAGCTCGACAGGGCAGGACACTGAAGCTTTCTTT
CDR3 protein: CASSSTGQDTEAFF

J gene: TRBJ2-7
V gene: TRBV11-2
clone size: few
D gene: TRBD2
CDR3 DNA: TGTGCCAGCAGCCCCGTTACGGGAGGGCCCTCCTACAATGAGCAGTACTTC
CDR3 protein: CASSPVTGGPSYNEQYF

J gene: TRBJ2-1
V gene: TRBV3-1
clone size: few
D gene: TRBD2
CDR3 DNA: TGTGCCAGCAGCCAAGACTTATCGACAGGACTAGCGGGGTACAATGAGCAGTTCTTC
CDR3 protein: CASSQDLSTGLAGYNEQFF

J gene: TRBJ1-2
V gene: TRBV7-9
clone size: -
D gene: TRBD1
CDR3 DNA: TGTGCCAGCAGCTTAGAATGGGCGACAGGGGATGGCTACACCTTC
CDR3 protein: CASSLEWATGDGYTF

J gene: TRBJ1-5
V gene: TRBV2
clone size: few
D gene: -
CDR3 DNA: TGTGCCAGCAGTTCCCGGGATCGCAGCAATCAGCCCCAGCATTTT
CDR3 protein: CASSSRDRSNQPQHF

J gene: TRBJ2-3
V gene: TRBV12-3/TRBV12-4
clone size: -
D gene: -
CDR3 DNA: TGTGCCAGCAGGATAGCGTCTCTCACAGATACGCAGTATTTT
CDR3 protein: CASRIASLTDTQYF

J gene: TRBJ1-3
V gene: TRBV14
clone size: -
D gene: TRBD1
CDR3 DNA: TGTGCCAGCAGCCGTGGGGACAGCTTCGGGCGAAACACCATATATTTT
CDR3 protein: CASSRGDSFGRNTIYF

J gene: TRBJ2-1
V gene: TRBV20-1
clone size: -
D gene: -
CDR3 DNA: TGCAGTGCCTCCCCCATAGCGCTTCACTCCTACGAGCAGTTCTTC
CDR3 protein: CSASPIALHSYEQFF

J gene: TRBJ2-5
V gene: TRBV9
clone size: few
D gene: -
CDR3 DNA: TGTGCCAGCAGCGAAATAGGACCCCGCCAAGAGACCCAGTACTTC
CDR3 protein: CASSEIGPRQETQYF

J gene: TRBJ1-2
V gene: TRBV7-9
clone size: many
D gene: -
CDR3 DNA: TGTGCCAGCAGCTTAATTTTAAATTCCCTCTATGGCTACACCTTC
CDR3 protein: CASSLILNSLYGYTF

J gene: TRBJ1-6
V gene: TRBV7-9
clone size: few
D gene: -
CDR3 DNA: TGTGCCAGCAGCTTAGTGTGGGGAAATAATTCACCCCTCCACTTT
CDR3 protein: CASSLVWGNNSPLHF

J gene: TRBJ1-3
V gene: TRBV5-1
clone size: -
D gene: -
CDR3 DNA: TGCGCCAGCAGCTTGGTGTCCCGGGGAGCGGGAAACACCATATATTTT
CDR3 protein: CASSLVSRGAGNTIYF

J gene: TRBJ1-2
V gene: TRBV21-1
clone size: -
D gene: -
CDR3 DNA: TGTGCCAGCAGTTGCCCTTCTACTAACTATGGCTACACCTTC
CDR3 protein: CASSCPSTNYGYTF

J gene: TRBJ2-1
V gene: TRBV6-2/TRBV6-3
clone size: -
D gene: -
CDR3 DNA: TGTGCCAGCACCAACCACCGGAGCTCCTACAATGAGCAGTTCTTC
CDR3 protein: CASTNHRSSYNEQFF

J gene: TRBJ2-1
V gene: TRBV3-1
clone size: -
D gene: TRBD2
CDR3 DNA: TGTGCCAGCAGCCAGTCACTAGCGGGAGGGCCGCGTGAGCAGTTCTTC
CDR3 protein: CASSQSLAGGPREQFF

J gene: TRBJ2-5
V gene: TRBV7-9
clone size: -
D gene: TRBD1
CDR3 DNA: TGTGCCAGCAGGGGGAACAGGGGGCGCGGAGAGACCCAGTACTTC
CDR3 protein: CASRGNRGRGETQYF

J gene: TRBJ1-2
V gene: TRBV6-1
clone size: -
D gene: -
CDR3 DNA: TGTGCCAGCAGTGAAATAGGGGTGGGCTACACCTTC
CDR3 protein: CASSEIGVGYTF

J gene: TRBJ1-6
V gene: TRBV27
clone size: -
D gene: -
CDR3 DNA: TGTGCCAGTGGACTCATTAATTCACCCCTCCACTTT
CDR3 protein: CASGLINSPLHF

J gene: TRBJ1-2
V gene: TRBV6-1
clone size: -
D gene: TRBD1
CDR3 DNA: TGTGCCAGCAGTGATACGGCAGGGGGAAACTATGGCTACACCTTC
CDR3 protein: CASSDTAGGNYGYTF

J gene: TRBJ2-2
V gene: TRBV12-3/TRBV12-4
clone size: few
D gene: -
CDR3 DNA: TGTGCCAGCAGTCAGACTCCCCCGAACGGGGAGCTGTTTTTT
CDR3 protein: CASSQTPPNGELFF

J gene: TRBJ2-7
V gene: TRBV7-2
clone size: few
D gene: TRBD2
CDR3 DNA: TGTGCCAGCAGCTCTCACGGGGGGGTGTACGAGCAGTACTTC
CDR3 protein: CASSSHGGVYEQYF

J gene: TRBJ1-5
V gene: TRBV6-1
clone size: -
D gene: TRBD1
CDR3 DNA: TGTGCCAGCAGTTCGCAGCGACAGGGCAAGGGTCAGCCCCAGCATTTT
CDR3 protein: CASSSQRQGKGQPQHF

J gene: TRBJ2-3
V gene: TRBV4-1
clone size: -
D gene: -
CDR3 DNA: TGCGCCAGCAGCTACCCCGGACAGAACACAGATACGCAGTATTTT
CDR3 protein: CASSYPGQNTDTQYF

J gene: TRBJ1-1
V gene: TRBV30
clone size: -
D gene: -
CDR3 DNA: TGTGCCTGGACACGGCGCGGCGCTGAAGCTTTCTTT
CDR3 protein: CAWTRRGAEAFF

J gene: TRBJ2-5
V gene: TRBV6-6
clone size: -
D gene: -
CDR3 DNA: TGTGCCAGCAGTTACGTGCGAGAGACCGAGTACTTC
CDR3 protein: CASSYVRETEYF

J gene: TRBJ1-1
V gene: TRBV10-3
clone size: few
D gene: -
CDR3 DNA: TGTGCCATCAGTGATACCGTCCCAAGAAACACTGAAGCTTTCTTT
CDR3 protein: CAISDTVPRNTEAFF

J gene: TRBJ2-3
V gene: TRBV7-2
clone size: -
D gene: TRBD2
CDR3 DNA: TGTGCCAGCAGCTTCGGCCTCCTAGCGGGGGGGCCGAATACGCAGTATTTT
CDR3 protein: CASSFGLLAGGPNTQYF

J gene: TRBJ2-5
V gene: TRBV20-1
clone size: -
D gene: -
CDR3 DNA: TGCAGTGCTACAGGGCCAGGGGAGACCCAGTACTTC
CDR3 protein: CSATGPGETQYF

J gene: TRBJ1-4
V gene: TRBV29-1
clone size: few
D gene: -
CDR3 DNA: TGCAGCGTTGGGCGGAGGTCGAATGAAAAACTGTTTTTT
CDR3 protein: CSVGRRSNEKLFF

J gene: TRBJ2-2
V gene: TRBV24-1
clone size: -
D gene: TRBD2
CDR3 DNA: TGTGCCACCAGTGATTTGCCAGGGACTAGCGGGGGCCCCAACACCGGGGAGCTGTTTTTT
CDR3 protein: CATSDLPGTSGGPNTGELFF

J gene: TRBJ1-1
V gene: TRBV6-6
clone size: few
D gene: TRBD1
CDR3 DNA: TGTGCCAGCAGTTTCGACAGGGGAGGCACTGAAGCTTTCTTT
CDR3 protein: CASSFDRGGTEAFF

J gene: TRBJ2-1
V gene: TRBV6-5
clone size: once
D gene: TRBD2
CDR3 DNA: TGTGCCAGCGGTTATTTTGTAACGGGGGGTGGTCTCCAAGAGACCCAGTTCTTC
CDR3 protein: CASGYFVTGGGLQETQFF

J gene: TRBJ1-2
V gene: TRBV14
clone size: many
D gene: -
CDR3 DNA: TGTGCCAGCAGCCAGGCGCCGGTGTATGGCTACACCTTC
CDR3 protein: CASSQAPVYGYTF

J gene: TRBJ2-1
V gene: TRBV29-1
clone size: many
D gene: TRBD2
CDR3 DNA: TGCAGCGTTGTCGCCGGGACTAGCTATGAGCAGTTCTTC
CDR3 protein: CSVVAGTSYEQFF

J gene: TRBJ2-1
V gene: TRBV25-1
clone size: few
D gene: TRBD2
CDR3 DNA: TGTGCCAGCAGTGAATATGGGGGTTCGGCTAGCGGGAACAATGAGCAGTTCTTC
CDR3 protein: CASSEYGGSASGNNEQFF

J gene: TRBJ2-5
V gene: TRBV20-1
clone size: -
D gene: TRBD2
CDR3 DNA: TGCAGTGCTAGCCGACTAGCGGGAGCTCAAGAGACCCAGTACTTC
CDR3 protein: CSASRLAGAQETQYF

J gene: TRBJ1-3
V gene: TRBV28
clone size: -
D gene: -
CDR3 DNA: TGTGCCAGCAGCCGGGCATCAGAGTACAACACCATATATTTT
CDR3 protein: CASSRASEYNTIYF

J gene: TRBJ1-2
V gene: TRBV4-2
clone size: -
D gene: TRBD1
CDR3 DNA: TGTGCCAGCAGCCAAGTGGGAACGACAGGGGTCTATGGCTACACCTTC
CDR3 protein: CASSQVGTTGVYGYTF

J gene: TRBJ1-6
V gene: TRBV19
clone size: -
D gene: TRBD1
CDR3 DNA: TGTGCCACCAGGGGGCTAAATAATTCACCCCTCCACTTT
CDR3 protein: CATRGLNNSPLHF